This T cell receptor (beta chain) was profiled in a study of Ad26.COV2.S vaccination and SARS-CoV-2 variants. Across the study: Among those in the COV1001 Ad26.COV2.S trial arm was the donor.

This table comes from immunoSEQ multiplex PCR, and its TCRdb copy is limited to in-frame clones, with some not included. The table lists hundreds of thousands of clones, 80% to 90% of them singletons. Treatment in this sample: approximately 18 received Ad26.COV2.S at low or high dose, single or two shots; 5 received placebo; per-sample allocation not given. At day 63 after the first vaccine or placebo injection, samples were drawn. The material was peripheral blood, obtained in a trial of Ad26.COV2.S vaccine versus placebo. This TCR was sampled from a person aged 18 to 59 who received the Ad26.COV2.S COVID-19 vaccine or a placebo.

The CDR3: CASSDQRGSNNEQFF. DNA for the CDR3: TGTGCCAGCAGTGACCAGCGGGGGAGTAACAATGAGCAGTTCTTC. This rearrangement joins TRBV2 to TRBJ2-1, with TRBD2 identical over 8 bases. Germline lookup yields CDR1 SNHLY and CDR2 FYNNEI. The J segment lost 5 bases and the V segment lost 3 bases, leaving 6 bases of the junction unmatched. The CDR3 extends over 15 amino acids.